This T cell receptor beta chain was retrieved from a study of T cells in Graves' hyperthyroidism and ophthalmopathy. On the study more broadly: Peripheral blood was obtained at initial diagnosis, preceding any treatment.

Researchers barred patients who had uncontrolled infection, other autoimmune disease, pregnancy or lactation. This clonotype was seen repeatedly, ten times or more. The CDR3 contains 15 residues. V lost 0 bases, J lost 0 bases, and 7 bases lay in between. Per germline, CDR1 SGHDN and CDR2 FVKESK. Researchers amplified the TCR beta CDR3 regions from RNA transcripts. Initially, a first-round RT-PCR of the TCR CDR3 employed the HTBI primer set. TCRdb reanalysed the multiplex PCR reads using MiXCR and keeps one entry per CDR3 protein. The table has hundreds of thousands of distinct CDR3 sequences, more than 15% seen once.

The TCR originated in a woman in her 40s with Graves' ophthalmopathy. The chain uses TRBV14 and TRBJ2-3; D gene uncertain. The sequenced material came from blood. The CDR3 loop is CASSQDRRSTDTQYF. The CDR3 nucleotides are TGTGCCAGCAGCCAAGATAGACGTAGCACAGATACGCAGTATTTT.